These T cell receptor beta chains were read from a single sample in a study of blood T cell repertoires in COVID-19. Assay used: immunoSEQ multiplex PCR; TCRdb lists only in-frame clones, some missing. The repertoire holds 300,000 to 350,000 clones, with roughly 87% as singletons. Sequencing was carried out using peripheral blood. The receptors here all came from a woman in her sixties or seventies with COVID-19, enrolled during active disease. Each CDR3 is given with its conserved first and last residue. D genes are given only for firm matches. A clone size is listed for some rows: how often the clone was seen (once, few, many), or a class if it is expanded.

clone size: -; D gene: -; V gene: TRBV27; J gene: TRBJ2-1; CDR3 protein: CASAPGLVYNEQFF; CDR3 DNA: TGTGCCAGCGCCCCAGGGTTGGTCTACAATGAGCAGTTCTTC
clone size: -; D gene: TRBD1; V gene: TRBV2; J gene: TRBJ1-4; CDR3 protein: CASRGGSEKLFF; CDR3 DNA: TGTGCCAGCAGAGGGGGCAGTGAAAAACTGTTTTTT
clone size: -; D gene: -; V gene: TRBV7-9; J gene: TRBJ2-5; CDR3 protein: CASSLMMGPGETQYF; CDR3 DNA: TGTGCCAGCAGCTTAATGATGGGGCCCGGGGAGACCCAGTACTTC
clone size: -; D gene: TRBD1; V gene: TRBV5-1; J gene: TRBJ1-3; CDR3 protein: CASSPGGSTYGNTIYF; CDR3 DNA: TGCGCCAGCAGCCCAGGGGGGAGTACCTATGGAAACACCATATATTTT
clone size: few; D gene: -; V gene: TRBV28; J gene: TRBJ1-6; CDR3 protein: CASSPGQYSPLHF; CDR3 DNA: TGTGCCAGCAGTCCTGGACAGTATTCACCCCTCCACTTT
clone size: once; D gene: TRBD2; V gene: TRBV5-1; J gene: TRBJ2-5; CDR3 protein: CASSLALNGGQETQYF; CDR3 DNA: TGCGCCAGCAGCTTGGCGCTGAACGGGGGGCAAGAGACCCAGTACTTC
clone size: few; D gene: -; V gene: TRBV5-4; J gene: TRBJ1-2; CDR3 protein: CASSASGGSGYTF; CDR3 DNA: TGTGCCAGCAGCGCGTCTGGGGGGAGCGGCTACACCTTC
clone size: -; D gene: TRBD1; V gene: TRBV11-1; J gene: TRBJ2-7; CDR3 protein: CASSAGGVHEQYF; CDR3 DNA: TGTGCCAGCAGCGCAGGGGGCGTTCACGAGCAGTACTTC
clone size: -; D gene: TRBD1; V gene: TRBV19; J gene: TRBJ1-5; CDR3 protein: CASSAPRGLINQPQHF; CDR3 DNA: TGTGCCAGTAGTGCTCCGAGGGGGCTCATCAATCAGCCCCAGCATTTT
clone size: -; D gene: TRBD1; V gene: TRBV5-5; J gene: TRBJ2-7; CDR3 protein: CASSRGTGGHYEQYF; CDR3 DNA: TGTGCCAGCAGCCGCGGGACAGGGGGACACTACGAGCAGTACTTC
clone size: -; D gene: -; V gene: TRBV18; J gene: TRBJ2-7; CDR3 protein: CASSSDGSEQYF; CDR3 DNA: TGTGCCAGCTCGAGCGACGGTTCCGAGCAGTACTTC
clone size: -; D gene: -; V gene: TRBV3-1/TRBV3-2; J gene: TRBJ2-7; CDR3 protein: CASSQGESITLYEQYF; CDR3 DNA: TGTGCCAGCAGCCAAGGGGAGTCTATCACGCTCTACGAGCAGTACTTC
clone size: -; D gene: TRBD2; V gene: TRBV7-6; J gene: TRBJ2-3; CDR3 protein: CASSLGGFDTQYF; CDR3 DNA: TGTGCCAGCAGCCTGGGGGGGTTCGATACGCAGTATTTT
clone size: -; D gene: TRBD1; V gene: TRBV2; J gene: TRBJ1-2; CDR3 protein: CASRQGTGAGGYTF; CDR3 DNA: TGTGCCAGCAGGCAGGGGACAGGGGCTGGCGGCTACACCTTC
clone size: -; D gene: TRBD1; V gene: TRBV9; J gene: TRBJ1-1; CDR3 protein: CASSISDRGRYHEAFF; CDR3 DNA: TGTGCCAGCAGCATATCGGACAGGGGACGCTATCATGAAGCTTTCTTT
clone size: -; D gene: -; V gene: TRBV3-1/TRBV3-2; J gene: TRBJ1-4; CDR3 protein: CASMRATNEKLFF; CDR3 DNA: TGTGCCAGCATGCGGGCAACTAATGAAAAACTGTTTTTT
clone size: -; D gene: TRBD2; V gene: TRBV11-2; J gene: TRBJ2-5; CDR3 protein: CASSHSAGGETQYF; CDR3 DNA: TGTGCCAGCAGCCATTCAGCGGGGGGAGAGACCCAGTACTTC
clone size: -; D gene: -; V gene: TRBV9; J gene: TRBJ2-2; CDR3 protein: CASSVRVNTGELFF; CDR3 DNA: TGTGCCAGCAGCGTCAGGGTAAACACCGGGGAGCTGTTTTTT
clone size: few; D gene: TRBD1; V gene: TRBV30; J gene: TRBJ1-5; CDR3 protein: CAWSVNSGGFQPQHF; CDR3 DNA: TGTGCCTGGAGTGTAAACTCAGGGGGCTTTCAGCCCCAGCATTTT
clone size: -; D gene: -; V gene: TRBV5-5; J gene: TRBJ1-2; CDR3 protein: CASSSQQAQGYTF; CDR3 DNA: TGTGCCAGCAGCTCCCAACAGGCCCAGGGCTACACCTTC
clone size: -; D gene: -; V gene: TRBV6-5; J gene: TRBJ1-1; CDR3 protein: CASRKAKNTEAFF; CDR3 DNA: TGTGCCAGCAGGAAAGCAAAGAACACTGAAGCTTTCTTT
clone size: -; D gene: -; V gene: TRBV29-1; J gene: TRBJ1-2; CDR3 protein: CSVEDQDQGSYGYTF; CDR3 DNA: TGCAGCGTTGAAGATCAGGACCAGGGAAGCTATGGCTACACCTTC
clone size: -; D gene: -; V gene: TRBV24-1; J gene: TRBJ2-1; CDR3 protein: CATSDLLGPYNEQFF; CDR3 DNA: TGTGCCACCAGTGATTTACTAGGCCCCTACAATGAGCAGTTCTTC
clone size: -; D gene: -; V gene: TRBV19; J gene: TRBJ1-5; CDR3 protein: CASRAQGQPQHF; CDR3 DNA: TGTGCCAGTAGGGCACAGGGACAGCCCCAGCATTTT
clone size: -; D gene: -; V gene: TRBV28; J gene: TRBJ2-7; CDR3 protein: CASSKLSGYEQYF; CDR3 DNA: TGTGCCAGCAGTAAGCTTTCAGGCTACGAGCAGTACTTC
clone size: -; D gene: TRBD1; V gene: TRBV9; J gene: TRBJ2-2; CDR3 protein: CASSARGTGFLGELFF; CDR3 DNA: TGTGCCAGCAGCGCCAGGGGGACAGGTTTCTTGGGGGAGCTGTTTTTT
clone size: -; D gene: TRBD2; V gene: TRBV24-1; J gene: TRBJ2-5; CDR3 protein: CATSSSGGSETQYF; CDR3 DNA: TGTGCCACCAGTTCTAGCGGGGGGTCGGAGACCCAGTACTTC
clone size: -; D gene: TRBD2; V gene: TRBV10-3; J gene: TRBJ2-1; CDR3 protein: CAIGGLAGVYNEQFF; CDR3 DNA: TGTGCCATCGGCGGACTAGCGGGGGTCTACAATGAGCAGTTCTTC
clone size: -; D gene: -; V gene: TRBV29-1; J gene: TRBJ2-5; CDR3 protein: CSVVLGGKETQYF; CDR3 DNA: TGCAGCGTTGTTTTGGGGGGAAAAGAGACCCAGTACTTC
clone size: -; D gene: -; V gene: TRBV2; J gene: TRBJ1-1; CDR3 protein: CASSEDLGQPWTEAFF; CDR3 DNA: TGTGCCAGCAGTGAAGACTTAGGACAGCCGTGGACTGAAGCTTTCTTT
clone size: -; D gene: TRBD1; V gene: TRBV29-1; J gene: TRBJ2-7; CDR3 protein: CSAGGQARHEQYF; CDR3 DNA: TGCAGCGCCGGGGGACAGGCTCGCCACGAGCAGTACTTC
clone size: once; D gene: -; V gene: TRBV7-2; J gene: TRBJ2-4; CDR3 protein: CASSPPGTYIQYF; CDR3 DNA: TGTGCCAGCAGCCCGCCCGGGACTTACATTCAGTACTTC
clone size: -; D gene: -; V gene: TRBV2; J gene: TRBJ1-1; CDR3 protein: CARGALGGTEAFF; CDR3 DNA: TGTGCCAGGGGGGCACTCGGGGGGACTGAAGCTTTCTTT
clone size: -; D gene: -; V gene: TRBV7-9; J gene: TRBJ1-4; CDR3 protein: CASSLSVNEKLFF; CDR3 DNA: TGTGCCAGCAGCTTGTCAGTGAATGAAAAACTGTTTTTT
clone size: -; D gene: TRBD2; V gene: TRBV28; J gene: TRBJ2-7; CDR3 protein: CASSGGGPISSYEQYF; CDR3 DNA: TGTGCCAGCAGTGGGGGGGGACCCATATCCTCCTACGAGCAGTACTTC
clone size: -; D gene: -; V gene: TRBV3-1/TRBV3-2; J gene: TRBJ1-3; CDR3 protein: CASSQFASSGNTIYF; CDR3 DNA: TGTGCCAGCAGCCAATTCGCGAGCTCTGGAAACACCATATATTTT
clone size: -; D gene: -; V gene: TRBV25-1; J gene: TRBJ1-3; CDR3 protein: CASSPPGFGRGNTIYF; CDR3 DNA: TGTGCCAGCAGTCCCCCAGGGTTCGGGCGCGGAAACACCATATATTTT
clone size: -; D gene: TRBD2; V gene: TRBV28; J gene: TRBJ2-7; CDR3 protein: CASSLWGRDALGQYF; CDR3 DNA: TGTGCCAGCAGTTTATGGGGGAGGGACGCCCTCGGGCAGTACTTC
clone size: -; D gene: -; V gene: TRBV2; J gene: TRBJ1-6; CDR3 protein: CASSEGRDNSPLHF; CDR3 DNA: TGTGCCAGCAGTGAAGGTCGGGATAATTCACCCCTCCACTTT
clone size: -; D gene: -; V gene: TRBV6-1; J gene: TRBJ1-1; CDR3 protein: CASSDHLQGRWGVNTEAFF; CDR3 DNA: TGTGCCAGCAGTGACCACTTACAAGGGAGGTGGGGGGTGAACACTGAAGCTTTCTTT
clone size: -; D gene: TRBD1; V gene: TRBV7-6; J gene: TRBJ1-3; CDR3 protein: CASSFLGQGSGNTIYF; CDR3 DNA: TGTGCCAGCAGCTTCCTCGGACAGGGCTCTGGAAACACCATATATTTT
clone size: -; D gene: TRBD1; V gene: TRBV5-1; J gene: TRBJ2-7; CDR3 protein: CASRFGTEYEQYF; CDR3 DNA: TGCGCCAGCAGGTTTGGGACAGAGTACGAGCAGTACTTC
clone size: -; D gene: -; V gene: TRBV6-5; J gene: TRBJ1-2; CDR3 protein: CASSLDSNYGYTF; CDR3 DNA: TGTGCCAGCAGCCTGGACAGTAACTATGGCTACACCTTC
clone size: -; D gene: TRBD2; V gene: TRBV5-1; J gene: TRBJ2-7; CDR3 protein: CASSLMVAGSSYEQYF; CDR3 DNA: TGCGCCAGCAGCTTGATGGTAGCGGGAAGCTCCTACGAGCAGTACTTC
clone size: -; D gene: -; V gene: TRBV5-4; J gene: TRBJ1-2; CDR3 protein: CASSLQGTNYGYTF; CDR3 DNA: TGTGCCAGCAGCTTGCAGGGAACTAACTATGGCTACACCTTC
clone size: -; D gene: -; V gene: TRBV28; J gene: TRBJ1-1; CDR3 protein: CASSGHGTPNTEAFF; CDR3 DNA: TGTGCCAGCAGTGGACATGGGACACCGAACACTGAAGCTTTCTTT
clone size: -; D gene: TRBD1; V gene: TRBV5-1; J gene: TRBJ2-5; CDR3 protein: CASSPDRALRETQYF; CDR3 DNA: TGCGCCAGCAGCCCGGACAGGGCCCTTAGGGAGACCCAGTACTTC
clone size: -; D gene: -; V gene: TRBV19; J gene: TRBJ1-6; CDR3 protein: CASQAGIYNSPLHF; CDR3 DNA: TGTGCCAGCCAAGCGGGGATTTATAATTCACCCCTCCACTTT
clone size: -; D gene: -; V gene: TRBV6-6; J gene: TRBJ1-2; CDR3 protein: CASSLAGPNYGYTF; CDR3 DNA: TGTGCCAGCAGCCTGGCAGGTCCTAACTATGGCTACACCTTC